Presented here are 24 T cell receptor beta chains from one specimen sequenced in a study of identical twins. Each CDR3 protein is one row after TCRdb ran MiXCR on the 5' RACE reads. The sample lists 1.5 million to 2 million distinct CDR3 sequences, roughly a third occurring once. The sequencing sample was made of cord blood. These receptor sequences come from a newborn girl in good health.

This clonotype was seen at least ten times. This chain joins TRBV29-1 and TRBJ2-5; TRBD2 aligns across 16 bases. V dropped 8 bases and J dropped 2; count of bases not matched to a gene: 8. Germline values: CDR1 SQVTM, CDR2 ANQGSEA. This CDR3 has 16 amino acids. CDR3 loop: CSFKPGLAGGQETQYF. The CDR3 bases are TGCAGCTTTAAACCGGGACTAGCGGGAGGGCAAGAGACCCAGTACTTC.

CDR3 nucleotide sequence: TGCAGTGCTAGTTCCGACAGGGAGGTGAACACTGAAGCTTTCTTT. Its translation: CSASSDREVNTEAFF. The chain recombines TRBV20-1 with TRBJ1-1, with 7 bases that match TRBD1. Germline V gene sequence: CDR1 DFQATT, CDR2 SNEGSKA (reference sequence). The CDR3 contains 15 residues. V shed 3 bases and J 0 bases; nucleotides not matched to a gene: 7.

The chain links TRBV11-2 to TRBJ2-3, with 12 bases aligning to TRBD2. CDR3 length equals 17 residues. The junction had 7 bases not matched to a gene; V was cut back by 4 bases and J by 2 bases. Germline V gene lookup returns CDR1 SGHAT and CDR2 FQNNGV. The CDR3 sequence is CASSSPGLAGHTDTQYF. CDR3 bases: TGTGCCAGCAGCTCACCGGGACTAGCGGGTCACACAGATACGCAGTATTTT.

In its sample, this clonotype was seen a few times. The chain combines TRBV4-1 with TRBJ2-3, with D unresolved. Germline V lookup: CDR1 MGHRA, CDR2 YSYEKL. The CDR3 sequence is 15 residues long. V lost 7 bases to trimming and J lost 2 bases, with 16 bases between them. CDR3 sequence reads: CASTLRTALTDTQYF. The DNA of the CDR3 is TGCGCCAGCACCCTTAGAACAGCCCTCACAGATACGCAGTATTTT.

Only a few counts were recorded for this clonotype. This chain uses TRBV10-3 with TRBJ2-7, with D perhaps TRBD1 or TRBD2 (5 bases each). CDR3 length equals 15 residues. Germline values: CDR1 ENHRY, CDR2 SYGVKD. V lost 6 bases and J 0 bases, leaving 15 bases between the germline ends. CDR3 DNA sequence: TGTGCCATCAGATCCGGGGACGGAAGCTCCTACGAGCAGTACTTC. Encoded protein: CAIRSGDGSSYEQYF.

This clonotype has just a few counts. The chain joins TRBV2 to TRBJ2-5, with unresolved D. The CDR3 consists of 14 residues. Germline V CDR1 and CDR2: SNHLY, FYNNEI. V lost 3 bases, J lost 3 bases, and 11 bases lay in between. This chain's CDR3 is CASSDWAGKETQYF. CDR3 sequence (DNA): TGTGCCAGCAGTGATTGGGCTGGTAAAGAGACCCAGTACTTC.

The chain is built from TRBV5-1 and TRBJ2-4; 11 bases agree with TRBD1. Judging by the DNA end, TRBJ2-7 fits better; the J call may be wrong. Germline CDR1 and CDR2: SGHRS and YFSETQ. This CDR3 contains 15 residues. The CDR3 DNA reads TGCGCCAGCAGCCCTCACGGGACAGGGGGCTACGAGCAGTACTTC. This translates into CASSPHGTGGYEQYF.

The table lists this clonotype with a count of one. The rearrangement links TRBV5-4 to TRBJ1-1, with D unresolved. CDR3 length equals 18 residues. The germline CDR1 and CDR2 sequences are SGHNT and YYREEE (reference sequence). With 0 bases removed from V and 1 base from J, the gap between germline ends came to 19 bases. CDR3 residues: CASSLGSSLVGRNTEAFF. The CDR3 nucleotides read TGTGCCAGCAGCTTGGGGTCTTCTTTGGTGGGCAGGAACACTGAAGCTTTCTTT.

CDR3: CASSSGNAEAFF. CDR3 nucleotides: TGCGCCAGCAGCTCGGGAAACGCTGAAGCTTTCTTT. The J gene is TRBJ1-1, the V gene TRBV5-1; D is unresolved. V shed 3 bases and J shed 6 bases, with 9 bases lying between them. The CDR3 loop spans 12 amino acids. Germline CDR1 is SGHRS and CDR2 is YFSETQ.

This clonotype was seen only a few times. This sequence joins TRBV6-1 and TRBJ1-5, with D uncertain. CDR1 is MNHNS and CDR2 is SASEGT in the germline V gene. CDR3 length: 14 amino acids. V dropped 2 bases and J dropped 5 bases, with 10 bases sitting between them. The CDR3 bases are TGTGCCAGCAGTGAAAATAGGCTTTATCAGCCCCAGCATTTT. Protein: CASSENRLYQPQHF.

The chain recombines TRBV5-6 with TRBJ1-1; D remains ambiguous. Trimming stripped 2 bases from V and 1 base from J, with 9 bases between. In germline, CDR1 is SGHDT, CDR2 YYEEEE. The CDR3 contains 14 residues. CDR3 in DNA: TGTGCCAGCAGCTTCTGGACGCAGAACACTGAAGCTTTCTTT. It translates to CASSFWTQNTEAFF.

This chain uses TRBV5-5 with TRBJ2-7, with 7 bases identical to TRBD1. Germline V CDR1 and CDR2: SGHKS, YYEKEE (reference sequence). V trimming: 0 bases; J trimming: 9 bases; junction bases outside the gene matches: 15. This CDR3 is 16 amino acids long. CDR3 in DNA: TGTGCCAGCAGCTTGGCCCCGGACAGGACCAGCCCCATGCAGTACTTC. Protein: CASSLAPDRTSPMQYF.

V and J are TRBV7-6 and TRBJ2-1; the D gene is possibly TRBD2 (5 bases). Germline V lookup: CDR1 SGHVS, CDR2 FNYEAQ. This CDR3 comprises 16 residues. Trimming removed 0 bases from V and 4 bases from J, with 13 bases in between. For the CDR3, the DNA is TGTGCCAGCAGCTTAGCGCGGCGGGCCCTATACAATGAGCAGTTCTTC. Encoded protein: CASSLARRALYNEQFF.

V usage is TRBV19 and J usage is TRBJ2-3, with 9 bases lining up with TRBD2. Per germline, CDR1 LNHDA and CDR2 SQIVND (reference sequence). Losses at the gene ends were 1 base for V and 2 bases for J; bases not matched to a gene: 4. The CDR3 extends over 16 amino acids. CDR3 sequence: CASSIGASGITDTQYF. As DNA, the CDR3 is TGTGCCAGTAGTATAGGAGCTAGCGGGATCACAGATACGCAGTATTTT.

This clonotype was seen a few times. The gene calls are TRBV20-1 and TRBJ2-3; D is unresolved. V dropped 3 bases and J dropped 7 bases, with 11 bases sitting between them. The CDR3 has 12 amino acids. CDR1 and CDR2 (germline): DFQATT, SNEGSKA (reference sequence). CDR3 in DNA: TGCAGTGCTAGTGCTAGTGGGAATACGCAGTATTTT. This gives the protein CSASASGNTQYF.

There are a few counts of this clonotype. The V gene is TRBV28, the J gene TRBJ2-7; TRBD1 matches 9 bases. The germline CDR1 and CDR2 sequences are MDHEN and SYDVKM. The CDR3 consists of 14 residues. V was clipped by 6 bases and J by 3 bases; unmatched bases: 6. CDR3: CASRDRDRVYEQYF. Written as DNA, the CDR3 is TGTGCCAGCAGGGACCGGGACAGGGTCTACGAGCAGTACTTC.

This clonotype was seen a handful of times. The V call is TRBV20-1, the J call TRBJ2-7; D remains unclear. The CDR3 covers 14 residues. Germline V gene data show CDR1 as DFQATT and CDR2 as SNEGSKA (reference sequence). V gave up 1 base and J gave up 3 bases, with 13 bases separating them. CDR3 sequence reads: CSARAIRAIYEQYF. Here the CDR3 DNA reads TGCAGTGCTAGAGCAATCCGGGCCATCTACGAGCAGTACTTC.

Here the CDR3 DNA reads TGTGCCAGCAGTTTATTTGGCAGGGCGAATGAGCAGTTCTTC. Its protein is CASSLFGRANEQFF. This chain connects TRBV28 to TRBJ2-1; D might be TRBD1 (5 bases). V was shortened by 1 base and J by 7 bases, with 11 bases between the two germline ends. The germline V gene encodes CDR1 MDHEN and CDR2 SYDVKM. The CDR3 is made up of 14 amino acids.

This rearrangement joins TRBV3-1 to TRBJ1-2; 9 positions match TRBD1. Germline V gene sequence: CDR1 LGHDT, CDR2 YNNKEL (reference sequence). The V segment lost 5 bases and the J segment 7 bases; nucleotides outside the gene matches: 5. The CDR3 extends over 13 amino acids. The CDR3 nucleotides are TGTGCCAGCAGCATCGGGACAGGGATTGGCTACACCTTC. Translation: CASSIGTGIGYTF.

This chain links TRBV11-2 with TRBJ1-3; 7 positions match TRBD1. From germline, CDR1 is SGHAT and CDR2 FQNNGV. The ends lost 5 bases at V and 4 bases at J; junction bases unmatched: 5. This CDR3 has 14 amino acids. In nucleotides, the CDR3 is TGTGCCAGCAGCCCGACAGGGTGGGGAAACACCATATATTTT. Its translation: CASSPTGWGNTIYF.

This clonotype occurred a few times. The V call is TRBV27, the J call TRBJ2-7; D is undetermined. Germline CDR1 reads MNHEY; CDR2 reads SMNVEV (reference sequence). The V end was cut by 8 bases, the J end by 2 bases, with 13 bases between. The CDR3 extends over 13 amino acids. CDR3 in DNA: TGTGCCAGCGGTCGGGCGCGACCCTACGAGCAGTACTTC. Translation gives CASGRARPYEQYF.

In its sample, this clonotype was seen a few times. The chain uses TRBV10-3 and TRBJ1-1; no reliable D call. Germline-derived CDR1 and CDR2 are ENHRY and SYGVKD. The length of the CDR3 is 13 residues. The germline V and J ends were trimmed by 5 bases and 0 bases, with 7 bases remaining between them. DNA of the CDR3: TGTGCCATCAGTTTACATTTGAACACTGAAGCTTTCTTT. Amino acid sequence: CAISLHLNTEAFF.

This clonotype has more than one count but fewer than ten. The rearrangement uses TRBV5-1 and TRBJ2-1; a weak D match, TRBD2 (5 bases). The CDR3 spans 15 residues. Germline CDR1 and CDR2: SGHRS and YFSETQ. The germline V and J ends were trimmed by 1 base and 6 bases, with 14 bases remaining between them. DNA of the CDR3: TGCGCCAGCAGCTTGTTGCGGGTCTTTACCAATGAGCAGTTCTTC. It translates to CASSLLRVFTNEQFF.

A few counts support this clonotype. This CDR3 reads CASRIGRLKADTQYF. DNA of the CDR3: TGTGCCAGCCGAATAGGGAGATTGAAGGCAGATACGCAGTATTTT. This chain uses TRBV7-8 with TRBJ2-3; perhaps TRBD2 as D (5 bases). CDR1 and CDR2 (germline): SGHVS, FQNEAQ. CDR3 length equals 15 residues. Between the trimmed V and J ends, which lost 8 bases and 4 bases, there was a span of 19 bases.